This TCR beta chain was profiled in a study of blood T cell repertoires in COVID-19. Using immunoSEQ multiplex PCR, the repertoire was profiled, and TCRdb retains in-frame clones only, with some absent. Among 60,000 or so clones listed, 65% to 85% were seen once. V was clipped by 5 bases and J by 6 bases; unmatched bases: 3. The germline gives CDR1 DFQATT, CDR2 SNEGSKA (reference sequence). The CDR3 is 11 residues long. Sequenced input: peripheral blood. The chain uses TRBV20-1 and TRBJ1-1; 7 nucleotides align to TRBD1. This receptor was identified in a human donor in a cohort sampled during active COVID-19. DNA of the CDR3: TGCAGTGCTCGGAGGGGGCCTGAAGCTTTCTTT. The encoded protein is CSARRGPEAFF.